The source of this T cell receptor (beta chain) is a study of T cell repertoires in ileal Crohn's disease. Study details: M6 samples are neoterminal ileum biopsies from postoperative colonoscopy. General study findings and limits: All patients with clonality above 26.8% had endoscopic recurrence. Compared with CD4 T cells, sorted CD8 cells carried more expanded clones.

About this clone itself: No antigen is known for it.

This table comes from immunoSEQ multiplex PCR, and its TCRdb copy is limited to in-frame clones, with some not included. The sample lists some 60,000 clones; 70% to 90% were seen once. Time point indicated: neoterminal ileum biopsy at postoperative endoscopy, about 6 months after surgery. Germline loops: CDR1 MGHDK, CDR2 SYGVNS. V lost 7 bases, J lost 3 bases, and 7 bases lay in between. This CDR3 is built from 12 residues. The TCR originated in an adult with Crohn's disease. Source material: ileal tissue. This chain links TRBV25-1 with TRBJ1-3, with no clear D. DNA of the CDR3: TGTGCCAGCATTAGCGATGGAAACACCATATATTTT. Residues: CASISDGNTIYF.